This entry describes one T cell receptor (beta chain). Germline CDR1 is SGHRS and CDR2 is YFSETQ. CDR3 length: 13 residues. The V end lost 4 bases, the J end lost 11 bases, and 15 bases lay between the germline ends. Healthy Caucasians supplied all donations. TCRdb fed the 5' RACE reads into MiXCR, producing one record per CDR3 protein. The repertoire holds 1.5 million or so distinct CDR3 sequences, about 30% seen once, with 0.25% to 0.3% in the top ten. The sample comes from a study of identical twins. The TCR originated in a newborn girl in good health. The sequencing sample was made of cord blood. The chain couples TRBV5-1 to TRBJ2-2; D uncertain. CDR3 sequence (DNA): TGCGCCAGCAGCCCTGGACCGGCCCGAGAGCTGTTTTTT. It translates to CASSPGPARELFF.